The entry below describes one T cell receptor beta chain. Antigen specificity is unknown. The data were taken from a study of shared clonotypes between healthy human individuals. Trimming pared 0 bases from V and 5 bases from J, leaving 8 bases between. The germline CDR1 and CDR2 sequences are ENHRY and SYGVKD. This CDR3 is 14 amino acids long. Methods used by the authors: Filtering differed, since immunoSEQ gave only junction sequences and no quality scores. Using immunoSEQ multiplex PCR, the repertoire was profiled, and TCRdb retains in-frame clones only, with some absent. The V and J calls and clone size are taken from that table; D and trimming were inferred from the DNA. The data contain 2 million or so clones, roughly 94% of them seen just once; the ten biggest clones take up 0.13%. General study findings and limits: Non-shared clonotypes displayed generation probabilities falling below those of clonotypes present in all four donors. Several donors shared about 5% of their naive CD4 clonotypes.

This chain links TRBV10-3 with TRBJ1-5; D might be TRBD1 (6 bases). The sequenced material came from naive CD4+ T cells sorted from blood. The subset is: CD45RA+ positively selected. The TCR originated in a man younger than 35 in good health. The CDR3 here is CAISESDSYQPQHF. The CDR3 DNA reads as TGTGCCATCAGTGAGTCGGACAGTTATCAGCCCCAGCATTTT.